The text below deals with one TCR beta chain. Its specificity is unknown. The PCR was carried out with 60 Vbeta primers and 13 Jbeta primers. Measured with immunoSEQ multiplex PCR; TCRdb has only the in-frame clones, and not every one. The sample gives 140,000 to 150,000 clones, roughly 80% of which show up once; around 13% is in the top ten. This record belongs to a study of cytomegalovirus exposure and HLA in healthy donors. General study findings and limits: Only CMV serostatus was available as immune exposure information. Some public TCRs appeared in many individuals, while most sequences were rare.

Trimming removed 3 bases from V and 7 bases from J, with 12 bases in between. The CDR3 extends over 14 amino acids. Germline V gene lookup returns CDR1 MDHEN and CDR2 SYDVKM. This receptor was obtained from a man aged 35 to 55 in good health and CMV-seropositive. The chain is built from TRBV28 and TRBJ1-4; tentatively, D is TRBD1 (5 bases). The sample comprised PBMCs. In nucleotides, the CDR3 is TGTGCCAGCAGTTTTGCAGGCGGGGGTGAAAAACTGTTTTTT. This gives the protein CASSFAGGGEKLFF.